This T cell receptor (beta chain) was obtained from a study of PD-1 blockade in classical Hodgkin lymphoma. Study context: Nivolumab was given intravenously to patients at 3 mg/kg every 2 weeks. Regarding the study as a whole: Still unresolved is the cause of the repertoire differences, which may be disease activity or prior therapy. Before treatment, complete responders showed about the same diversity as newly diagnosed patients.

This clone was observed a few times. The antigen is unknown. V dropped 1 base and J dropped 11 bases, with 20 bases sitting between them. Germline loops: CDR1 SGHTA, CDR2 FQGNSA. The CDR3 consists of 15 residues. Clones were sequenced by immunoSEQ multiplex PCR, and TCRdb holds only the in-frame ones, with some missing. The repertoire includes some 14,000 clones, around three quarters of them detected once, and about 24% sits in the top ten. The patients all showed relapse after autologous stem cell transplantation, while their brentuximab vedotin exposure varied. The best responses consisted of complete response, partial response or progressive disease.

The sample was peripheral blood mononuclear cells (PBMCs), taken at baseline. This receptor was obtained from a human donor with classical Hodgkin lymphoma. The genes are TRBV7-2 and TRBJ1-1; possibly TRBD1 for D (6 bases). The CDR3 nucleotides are TGTGCCAGCAGCTTAGTACGTTGGCAGGGGAATGGGGCTTTCTTT. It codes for CASSLVRWQGNGAFF. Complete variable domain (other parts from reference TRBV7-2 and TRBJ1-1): GAGVSQSPSNKVTEKGKDVELRCDPISGHTALYWYRQSLGQGLEFLIYFQGNSAPDKSGLPSDRFSAERTGGSVSTLTIQRTQQEDSAVYLCASSLVRWQGNGAFFGQGTRLTVV.